Here is one T cell receptor beta chain with its context. No cognate antigen has been identified for it. No base quality values were provided; no much bigger clone lies one nucleotide off. Receptor libraries were prepared by RT-PCR. The instrument was an Illumina HiSeq 2500. Starting from the raw public reads, TCRdb applied fastp trimming at Q25, assembled clones with MiXCR and retained in-frame beta chains. Rows merge per CDR3 protein into single entries with the most common DNA and genes. In all, the sample holds 500,000 to 600,000 distinct CDR3 sequences, and 13% of those were seen once. The ten largest clones add up to about an eighth of the sample. The record originates from a study of response to subunit inactivated influenza vaccine (dated by TCRdb to 2016 to 2019). Context from the whole study: Deep quantitative profiling of the T cell receptor repertoire was used in the study to follow responses to a trivalent subunit inactivated influenza vaccine.

Read against the paper, the sample's time point label means: approximately 40 days after influenza vaccine administration. Here is what the overall study found, with its caveats: According to the authors, only a limited number of new T cells may be recruited by each seasonal influenza vaccination.

This receptor was identified in a man aged 50 or older who received an inactivated influenza vaccine. Donor details come from another sample of the same person, matched by shared clones. The source was PBMCs from blood, collected more than 35 days after vaccination.

The CDR3 region reads CASSQGEVAGGNEQFF. The nucleotides are TGCGCCAGCAGCCAAGGGGAGGTAGCGGGGGGCAATGAGCAGTTCTTC. Recombination connected TRBV4-3 to TRBJ2-1, and 10 junctional nucleotides match TRBD2. Unmatched junction bases come to 6, with V trimmed by 1 base and J by 6 bases. CDR1 is given as LGHNA and CDR2 as YSLEER, both from the germline V gene. Its CDR3 holds 16 amino acids, cysteine through phenylalanine. Here the CDR3 DNA is all that survives: 48 bases in frame from base 1.